This T cell receptor beta chain emerged from a study of T-cell memory formation after mild COVID-19 (dated by TCRdb to the early 2020s). Concerning the study at large: TCR sequence clusters from the two donors were found to be largely donor specific. In two donors, T-cell clones that expanded and contracted after mild COVID-19 were tracked by sequencing TCRalpha and TCRbeta repertoires over time. The cohort was made up of two young adult volunteers, one female and one male, who were previously healthy.

This clonotype was detected only a few times. This clone's antigen is unknown. Qualities for individual bases were not recorded, and no much larger clone is one base off. V loses 3 bases, J loses 4 bases, and the germline ends lie 17 bases apart. The CDR3, from cysteine to phenylalanine, totals 16 residues. Only the CDR3 DNA stays, 48 bases, in frame from base 1. CDR1 is given as ENHRY and CDR2 as SYGVKD, both from the germline V gene. Ficoll-Paque density gradient centrifugation was used to isolate PBMCs. Results and caveats for the whole study, not just this receptor: From day 15 to 85, contracting clones showed balanced CD4/CD8 phenotypes, whereas a second wave of clones that expanded from day 15 to 37 leaned towards CD4+. Contracting CD4+ clones were located mainly in the CM and EM memory subsets, whereas CD8+ clones were found to be enriched in EMRA. Some responding clones were detected in pre-infection memory, suggesting pre-existing cross-reactive memory T cells joined the SARS-CoV-2 response. The second-wave clones that peaked on day 37 were not confirmed to be SARS-CoV-2 specific. Only two mild cases were covered by the study, and larger cohorts that include severe cases with pre-infection samples were considered necessary.

The sequencer was an Illumina NovaSeq 6000. cDNA libraries for TCRalpha and TCRbeta were prepared by 5'RACE using constant-segment primers, with sample barcodes and unique molecular identifiers added. RNA was extracted from every sample with Trizol reagent. Amplification of the libraries took two PCR steps, and the second step added a second sample barcode plus Illumina TruSeq adapters. Sequencing of the libraries was done on an Illumina NovaSeq, producing 2 x 150 bp paired-end reads. Processing in the source paper ran as follows. Demultiplexing of reads and collapsing into UMI-guided consensus sequences were performed with migec v1.2.7. Using mixcr v2.1.11, UMI consensuses were aligned to TRA and TRB V and J templates and then assembled into clonotypes. Expanded or contracted clonotypes were those called significant by both edgeR and NoisET, with noise models trained on biological replicates. For edgeR calls, a false discovery rate-adjusted p below 0.01 and a log2 fold-change threshold of 1 were applied. PCA with hierarchical clustering of max-normalized trajectories of the 1000 most abundant clonotypes was used as exploratory dynamics analysis. The CD4 or CD8 phenotype of responding clones was assigned using the separately sequenced CD4+ and CD8+ repertoires. TCRdb trimmed public reads at Q25 via fastp, called clones via MiXCR and kept in-frame beta chains. Each CDR3 protein appears once, grouped with its most common genes and DNA. The V and J calls were determined by TCRdb, not by the authors. The table for this sample lists around 370,000 distinct CDR3 sequences; over 20% of them were counted only once. The leading ten clones occupy 9.5% to 15% of the sample.

The sequence is built from TRBV10-3 and TRBJ2-3; the D gene is perhaps TRBD2, from 6 matching bases. The sequence derives from an adult woman who had mild COVID-19 (a few samples of this study predate the infection). The sample titles of this study are shuffled in the database, so cell type and time point are left out; the donor was told from shared clones. Material for sequencing was PBMCs or a T cell subset sorted from them (not recorded which). The bases are TGTGCCATCAGTGACGGGGGACGGGGAAGATCAGATACGCAGTATTTT. Its coded protein is CAISDGGRGRSDTQYF.